Listed below are T cell receptor beta chains from one sample, sequenced in a study of T cells after yellow fever vaccination. MiXCR was run by TCRdb on the 5' RACE reads, yielding one entry per CDR3 protein. The sample carries some 350,000 distinct CDR3 sequences, roughly 4% recorded once. The sequencing here drew on PBMCs, taken 5 days after the yellow fever booster vaccination. Receptors were obtained from a man younger than 35 who received the YFV17D yellow fever vaccine. Both conserved end residues are part of each CDR3. Each record gives: J gene, V gene, D gene, clone size, CDR3 protein, CDR3 DNA. A D gene is named only where the DNA matches it firmly. Where a row states a size, it is once, few, many or the class of an expanded clone; other rows omit it.

TRBJ2-6 TRBV9 - - CASSGVGSGANVLTF TGTGCCAGCAGCGGGGTGGGCTCTGGGGCCAACGTCCTGACTTTC
TRBJ2-4 TRBV6-2/TRBV6-3 TRBD2 many CASSLLGGLMYF TGTGCCAGCTCCCTCCTGGGGGGGTTGATGTACTTC
TRBJ1-3 TRBV5-1 - - CASSPSTSGNTIYF TGCGCCAGCAGCCCCTCTACCTCTGGAAACACCATATATTTT
TRBJ1-4 TRBV7-9 - few CASSLGAGNDEKLFF TGTGCCAGCAGCTTAGGTGCAGGGAACGACGAAAAACTGTTTTTT
TRBJ2-5 TRBV7-2 - many CASSLNVQETQYF TGTGCCAGCAGCTTAAACGTACAAGAGACCCAGTACTTC
TRBJ1-1 TRBV19 - - CASRGLQGSVDDTEAFF TGTGCCAGTAGGGGCCTACAGGGCTCTGTAGATGACACTGAAGCTTTCTTT
TRBJ2-4 TRBV12-3/TRBV12-4 - few CASSFLTGARGGNIQYF TGTGCCAGCAGTTTTTTGACAGGGGCTCGGGGGGGAAACATTCAGTACTTC
TRBJ2-1 TRBV6-4 TRBD2 many CASSETSGGAHEQFF TGTGCCAGCAGTGAAACTAGCGGGGGGGCACATGAGCAGTTCTTC
TRBJ2-5 TRBV19 - few CASQERKQEETQYF TGTGCCAGTCAGGAAAGGAAACAGGAAGAGACCCAGTACTTC
TRBJ2-5 TRBV28 - - CASSPAGWQETQYF TGTGCCAGCAGTCCGGCGGGGTGGCAAGAGACCCAGTACTTC
TRBJ2-3 TRBV7-7 - few CASSDGLGRDGVDTQYF TGTGCCAGCAGCGACGGATTAGGCAGGGATGGAGTAGATACGCAGTATTTT
TRBJ1-5 TRBV3-2 - - CASSPSLIPNQPQHF TGTGCCAGCAGCCCTTCCTTGATCCCAAATCAGCCCCAGCATTTT
TRBJ2-3 TRBV6-6 TRBD1 - CASSSVTGGTDTQYF TGTGCCAGCAGTTCGGTGACAGGGGGCACAGATACGCAGTATTTT
TRBJ2-5 TRBV28 TRBD2 few CAILGLAGGTQYF TGTGCCATCCTGGGACTAGCGGGGGGGACCCAGTACTTC
TRBJ2-5 TRBV7-2 TRBD2 many CASSLLSGGWETQYF TGTGCCAGCAGCTTACTCTCGGGGGGGTGGGAGACCCAGTACTTC
TRBJ1-1 TRBV10-3 - - CAISAIGTPNTEAFF TGTGCCATCAGTGCCATCGGGACACCCAACACTGAAGCTTTCTTT
TRBJ1-5 TRBV6-5 TRBD1 - CASSRQGHQPQHF TGTGCCAGCAGTAGACAGGGCCATCAGCCCCAGCATTTT
TRBJ2-1 TRBV7-9 - many CASSPKRGSYNEQFF TGTGCCAGCAGCCCAAAGAGGGGGTCCTACAATGAGCAGTTCTTC
TRBJ1-1 TRBV27 - - CASRAGGLGTEAFF TGTGCCAGCAGAGCGGGGGGGCTGGGAACTGAAGCTTTCTTT
TRBJ2-7 TRBV20-1 TRBD1 many CSARGNRDSYEQYF TGCAGTGCTAGGGGGAACCGGGACAGCTACGAGCAGTACTTC
TRBJ2-3 TRBV14 TRBD1 many CASSQLQGDTQYF TGTGCCAGCAGCCAGTTACAGGGGGATACGCAGTATTTT
TRBJ2-5 TRBV7-2 TRBD1 many CASSRGGEETQYF TGTGCCAGCAGCCGAGGGGGCGAGGAGACCCAGTACTTC
TRBJ1-1 TRBV7-6 - many CASSLIEGGTEAFF TGTGCCAGCAGCTTAATTGAAGGGGGCACTGAAGCTTTCTTT
TRBJ1-1 TRBV3-1 - - CASSSRTVLGTEAFF TGTGCCAGCAGCTCTCGGACGGTCCTTGGCACTGAAGCTTTCTTT
TRBJ2-1 TRBV20-1 - few CSAQPSGSGGEQFF TGCAGTGCCCAGCCATCGGGCTCGGGCGGTGAGCAGTTCTTC
TRBJ2-3 TRBV7-2 - medium-sized CASSSTRVGDTQYF TGTGCCAGCAGCTCGACCAGGGTCGGAGATACGCAGTATTTT
TRBJ1-2 TRBV7-8 - many CASSLQGLYYGYTF TGTGCCAGCAGCTTACAGGGACTCTACTATGGCTACACCTTC
TRBJ2-5 TRBV5-6 - many CASSLLWGLRETQYF TGTGCCAGCAGTCTTCTCTGGGGGCTCAGGGAGACCCAGTACTTC
TRBJ1-1 TRBV28 - many CASSIRTVLEAFF TGTGCCAGCAGTATCCGGACAGTTCTTGAAGCTTTCTTT
TRBJ1-5 TRBV4-1 - - CASSRQTNSNQPQHF TGCGCCAGCAGCAGGCAGACGAATAGCAATCAGCCCCAGCATTTT
TRBJ1-3 TRBV18 - - CASSMSGRSGNTIYF TGTGCCAGCTCAATGTCGGGCCGCTCTGGAAACACCATATATTTT
TRBJ1-2 TRBV12-3/TRBV12-4 - few CASSLSRIRGYTF TGTGCCAGCAGTTTATCTAGAATCCGAGGCTACACCTTC
TRBJ1-4 TRBV5-5 - many CASSSPSAINEKLFF TGTGCCAGCAGCTCTCCGTCGGCCATTAATGAAAAACTGTTTTTT
TRBJ1-1 TRBV5-4 - many CASSFLSEAFF TGTGCCAGCAGCTTTTTAAGTGAAGCTTTCTTT
TRBJ2-7 TRBV12-3/TRBV12-4 - few CASSWEGGYEQYF TGTGCCAGCAGTTGGGAAGGGGGCTACGAGCAGTACTTC
TRBJ2-1 TRBV20-1 - - CSAPRGANEQFF TGCAGTGCCCCTCGCGGGGCCAATGAGCAGTTCTTC
TRBJ1-5 TRBV6-2/TRBV6-3 - few CASNNGNSNQPQHF TGTGCCAGCAACAATGGCAATAGCAATCAGCCCCAGCATTTT
TRBJ1-1 TRBV2 - few CASSLSTEGTEAFF TGTGCCAGCAGTCTATCCACGGAGGGCACTGAAGCTTTCTTT